This T cell receptor (beta chain) was captured by sequencing in a study of T cell responses to AZD1222 COVID-19 vaccine. Germline V gene data show CDR1 as MDHEN and CDR2 as SYDVKM. The CDR3 loop spans 15 amino acids. The V end was cut by 3 bases, the J end by 3 bases, with 12 bases between. Produced via immunoSEQ multiplex PCR; TCRdb's table is partial and in-frame only. The data hold roughly 120,000 clones, with about 82% observed a single time. This TCR was recovered from an adult who received the AZD1222 COVID-19 vaccine. V usage is TRBV28 and J usage is TRBJ1-5; D is perhaps TRBD1 (5 bases). This sample comprised peripheral blood, obtained 28 days after the second AZD1222 dose. CDR3 sequence: CASSLKGRNNQPQHF. CDR3 coding DNA: TGTGCCAGCAGTTTGAAGGGGCGCAACAATCAGCCCCAGCATTTT. The full variable domain, its missing parts supplied by reference TRBV28 and TRBJ1-5, is DVKVTQSSRYLVKRTGEKVFLECVQDMDHENMFWYRQDPGLGLRLIYFSYDVKMKEKGDIPEGYSVSREKKERFSLILESASTNQTSMYLCASSLKGRNNQPQHFGDGTRLSIL.